The sequence of this T cell receptor beta chain was determined in a study of blood T cell repertoires in COVID-19. Looking at the study overall: Sites across the United States, Italy and Spain contributed samples from acute and convalescent COVID-19.

Assay: immunoSEQ multiplex PCR; the TCRdb copy retains only in-frame clones and omits some. The sample has 400,000 or so clones, 80% to 90% seen once. Cohorts were determined from participant-reported clinical history. Donors of Cohort 3 who recovered were those that had two negative PCRs, clearance, or symptom resolution. Input material: PBMCs or T cells enriched from blood (not recorded which). The clonotype comes from a man aged 30 to 45 who had recovered from COVID-19.

In DNA form, the CDR3 reads TGTGCCAGCAGCACTTCCGGGACAGCGCCCTACGAGCAGTACTTC. Amino acids: CASSTSGTAPYEQYF. The chain uses TRBV5-8 and TRBJ2-7; 7 bases are a match to TRBD1. The CDR3 length is 15 residues. With V trimmed by 4 bases and J by 2 bases, 9 bases remained unmatched. CDR1 SGHTS and CDR2 YDEGEE come from the germline V gene.